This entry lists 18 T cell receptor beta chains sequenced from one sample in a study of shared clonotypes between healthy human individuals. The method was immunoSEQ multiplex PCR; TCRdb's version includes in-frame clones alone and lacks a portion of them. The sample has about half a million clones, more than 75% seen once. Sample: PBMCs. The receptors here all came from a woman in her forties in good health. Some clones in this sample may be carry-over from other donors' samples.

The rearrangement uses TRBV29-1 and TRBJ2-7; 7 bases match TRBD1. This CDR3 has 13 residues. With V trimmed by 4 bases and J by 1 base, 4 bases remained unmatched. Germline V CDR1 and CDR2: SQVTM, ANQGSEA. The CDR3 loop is CSVADRLSYEQYF. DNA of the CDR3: TGCAGCGTTGCGGACAGGCTATCCTACGAGCAGTACTTC.

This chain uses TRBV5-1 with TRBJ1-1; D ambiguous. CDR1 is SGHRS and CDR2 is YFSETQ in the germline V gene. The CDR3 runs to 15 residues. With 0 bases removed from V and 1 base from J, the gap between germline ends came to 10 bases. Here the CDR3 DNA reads TGCGCCAGCAGCTTGGTATCCCAGGCGAACACTGAAGCTTTCTTT. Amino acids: CASSLVSQANTEAFF.

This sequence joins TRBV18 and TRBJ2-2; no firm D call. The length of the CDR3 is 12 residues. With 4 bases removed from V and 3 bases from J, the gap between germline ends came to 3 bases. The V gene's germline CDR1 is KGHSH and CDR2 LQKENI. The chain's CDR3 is CASSRDTGELFF. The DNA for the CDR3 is TGTGCCAGCTCACGGGACACCGGGGAGCTGTTTTTT. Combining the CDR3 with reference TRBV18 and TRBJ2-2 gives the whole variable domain NAGVMQNPRHLVRRRGQEARLRCSPMKGHSHVYWYRQLPEEGLKFMVYLQKENIIDESGMPKERFSAEFPKEGPSILRIQQVVRGDSAAYFCASSRDTGELFFGEGSRLTVL.

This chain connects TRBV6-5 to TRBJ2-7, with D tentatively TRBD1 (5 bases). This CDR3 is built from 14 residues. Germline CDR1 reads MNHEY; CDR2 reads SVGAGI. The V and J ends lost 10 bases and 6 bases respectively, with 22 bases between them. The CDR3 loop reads CATKGPDGSSEQYF. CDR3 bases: TGTGCCACCAAGGGGCCGGACGGGTCATCCGAGCAGTACTTC.

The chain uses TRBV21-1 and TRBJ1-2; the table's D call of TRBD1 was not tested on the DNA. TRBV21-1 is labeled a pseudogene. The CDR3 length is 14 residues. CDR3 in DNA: TGTGCCAGCAGCTCCCCGGGACAGCTCTATGGCTACACCTTC. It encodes CASSSPGQLYGYTF.

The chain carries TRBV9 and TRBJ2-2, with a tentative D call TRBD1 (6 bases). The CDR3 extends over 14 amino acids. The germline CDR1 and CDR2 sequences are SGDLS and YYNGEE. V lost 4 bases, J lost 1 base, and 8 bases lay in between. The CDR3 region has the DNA TGTGCCAGCAGCCCCAGGGGGAACACCGGGGAGCTGTTTTTT. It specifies CASSPRGNTGELFF.

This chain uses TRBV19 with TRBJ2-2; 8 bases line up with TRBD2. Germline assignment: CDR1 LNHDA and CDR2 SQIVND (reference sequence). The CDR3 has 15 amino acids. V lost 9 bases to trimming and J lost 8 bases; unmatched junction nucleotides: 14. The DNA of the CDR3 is TGTGCCAGCCGGGGGGGTCCCCTTAGGGTTGGGGAGCTGTTTTTT. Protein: CASRGGPLRVGELFF.

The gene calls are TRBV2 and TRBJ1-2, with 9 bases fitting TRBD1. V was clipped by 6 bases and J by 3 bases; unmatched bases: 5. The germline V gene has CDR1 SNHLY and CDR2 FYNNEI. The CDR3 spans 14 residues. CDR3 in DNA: TGTGCCAGCAGAGCTACAGGGGGCGACTATGGCTACACCTTC. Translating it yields CASRATGGDYGYTF.

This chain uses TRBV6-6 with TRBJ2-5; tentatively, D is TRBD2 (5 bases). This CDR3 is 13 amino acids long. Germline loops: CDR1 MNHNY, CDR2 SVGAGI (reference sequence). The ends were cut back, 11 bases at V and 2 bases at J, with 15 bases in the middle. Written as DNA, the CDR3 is TGTGCCGCCCGGGCGGGCCCGCAAGAGACCCAGTACTTC. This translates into CAARAGPQETQYF.

CDR3 loop: CASVKGLANEKLFF. The CDR3 nucleotides read TGTGCCAGCGTTAAAGGGCTAGCTAATGAAAAACTGTTTTTT. The rearrangement links TRBV2 to TRBJ1-4; the D is unclear. The CDR3 loop spans 14 amino acids. Germline values: CDR1 SNHLY, CDR2 FYNNEI. V lost 8 bases and J lost 3, with 13 bases in between.

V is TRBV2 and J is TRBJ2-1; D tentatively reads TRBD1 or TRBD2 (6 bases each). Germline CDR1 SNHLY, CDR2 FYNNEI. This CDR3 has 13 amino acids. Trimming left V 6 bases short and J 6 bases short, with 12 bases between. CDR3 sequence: CASRGGSTNEQFF. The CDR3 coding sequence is TGTGCCAGCAGGGGGGGCAGCACCAATGAGCAGTTCTTC. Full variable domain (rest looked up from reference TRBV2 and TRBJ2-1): EPEVTQTPSHQVTQMGQEVILRCVPISNHLYFYWYRQILGQKVEFLVSFYNNEISEKSEIFDDQFSVERPDGSNFTLKIRSTKLEDSAMYFCASRGGSTNEQFFGPGTRLTVL.

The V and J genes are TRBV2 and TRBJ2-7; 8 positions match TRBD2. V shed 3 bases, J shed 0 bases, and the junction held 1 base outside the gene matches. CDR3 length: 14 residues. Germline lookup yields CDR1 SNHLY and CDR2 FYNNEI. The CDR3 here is CASSDREGSYEQYF. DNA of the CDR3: TGTGCCAGCAGTGACCGGGAGGGCTCCTACGAGCAGTACTTC.

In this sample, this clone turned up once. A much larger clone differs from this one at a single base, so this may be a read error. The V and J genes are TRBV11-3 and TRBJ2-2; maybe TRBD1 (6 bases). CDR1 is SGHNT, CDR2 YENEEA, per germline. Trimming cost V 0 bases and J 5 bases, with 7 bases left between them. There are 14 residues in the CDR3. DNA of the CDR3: TGTGCCAGCAGCTTAGAGGGGGCGACCGGGGAGCTGTTTTTT. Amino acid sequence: CASSLEGATGELFF. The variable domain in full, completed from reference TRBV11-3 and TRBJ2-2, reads EAGVVQSPRYKIIEKKQPVAFWCNPISGHNTLYWYLQNLGQGPELLIRYENEEAVDDSQLPKDRFSAERLKGVDSTLKIQPAELGDSAVYLCASSLEGATGELFFGEGSRLTVL.

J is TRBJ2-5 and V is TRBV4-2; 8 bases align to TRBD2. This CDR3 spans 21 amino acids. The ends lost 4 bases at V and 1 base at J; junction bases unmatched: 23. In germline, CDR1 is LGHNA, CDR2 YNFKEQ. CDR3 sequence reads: CASSRVTPLKCGRHPQETQYF. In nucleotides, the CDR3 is TGTGCCAGCAGCCGAGTGACCCCACTAAAATGCGGGAGGCACCCCCAAGAGACCCAGTACTTC.

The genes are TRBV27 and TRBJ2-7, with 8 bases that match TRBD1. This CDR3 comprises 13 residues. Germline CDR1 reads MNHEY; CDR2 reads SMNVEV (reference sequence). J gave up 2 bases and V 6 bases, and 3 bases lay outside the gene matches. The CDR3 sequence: CASSGTGTYEQYF. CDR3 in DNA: TGTGCCAGCAGCGGGACAGGTACCTACGAGCAGTACTTC.

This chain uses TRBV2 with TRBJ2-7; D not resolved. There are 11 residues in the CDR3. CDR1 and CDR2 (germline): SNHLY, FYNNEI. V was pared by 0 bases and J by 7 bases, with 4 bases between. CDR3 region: CASSEAPEQYF. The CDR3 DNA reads TGTGCCAGCAGTGAAGCTCCGGAGCAGTACTTC.

Here the CDR3 DNA reads TGTGCCAGTAGTATCGGACCTGGTGGCTATGGCTACACCTTC. Translated, it gives CASSIGPGGYGYTF. The V and J genes are TRBV19 and TRBJ1-2; D remains ambiguous. The CDR3 runs 14 residues. Trimming pared 3 bases from V and 4 bases from J, leaving 12 bases between. The V gene's germline CDR1 is LNHDA and CDR2 SQIVND (reference sequence). Full variable domain (outside the CDR3, taken from reference TRBV19 and TRBJ1-2): DGGITQSPKYLFRKEGQNVTLSCEQNLNHDAMYWYRQDPGQGLRLIYYSQIVNDFQKGDIAEGYSVSREKKESFPLTVTSAQKNPTAFYLCASSIGPGGYGYTFGSGTRLTVV.

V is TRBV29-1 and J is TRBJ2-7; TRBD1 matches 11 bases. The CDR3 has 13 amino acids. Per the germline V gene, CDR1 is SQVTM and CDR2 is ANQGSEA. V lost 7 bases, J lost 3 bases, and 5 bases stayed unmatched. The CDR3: CSAGTGGIYEQYF. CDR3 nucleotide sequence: TGCAGCGCTGGGACAGGGGGTATCTACGAGCAGTACTTC.